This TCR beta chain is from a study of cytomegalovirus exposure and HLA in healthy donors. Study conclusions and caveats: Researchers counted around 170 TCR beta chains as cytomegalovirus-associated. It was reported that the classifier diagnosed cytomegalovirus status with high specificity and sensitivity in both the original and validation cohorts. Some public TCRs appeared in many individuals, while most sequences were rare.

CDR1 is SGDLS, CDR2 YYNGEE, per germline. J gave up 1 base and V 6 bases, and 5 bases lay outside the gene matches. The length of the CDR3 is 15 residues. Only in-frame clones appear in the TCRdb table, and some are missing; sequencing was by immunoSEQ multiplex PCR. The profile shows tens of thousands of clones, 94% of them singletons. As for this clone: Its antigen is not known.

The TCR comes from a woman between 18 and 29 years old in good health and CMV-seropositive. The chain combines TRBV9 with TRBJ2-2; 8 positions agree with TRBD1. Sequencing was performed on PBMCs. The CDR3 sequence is CASTMTGVNTGELFF. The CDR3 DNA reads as TGTGCCAGCACCATGACAGGGGTGAACACCGGGGAGCTGTTTTTT.